This T cell receptor beta chain is from a study of cytomegalovirus exposure and HLA in healthy donors. On the study more broadly: Most genotyped donors, 65% to 90% of some 400, had Caucasian-associated genetic ancestry. Study-level results: Most CMV-associated TCR beta chains were later found to appear HLA-restricted.

V dropped 1 base and J dropped 4 bases, with 11 bases sitting between them. This CDR3 has 15 residues. The V gene's germline CDR1 is LNHNV and CDR2 YYDKDF (reference sequence). Primers included in the PCR were 60 Vbeta and 13 Jbeta primers. Generated by immunoSEQ multiplex PCR, the TCRdb table keeps only in-frame clones and is missing some. The table records about 270,000 clones, 72% of them present only once. As concerns this clone: Its target is not known.

This TCR derives from a female donor in good health and CMV-seronegative. The rearrangement links TRBV15 to TRBJ2-1; D is perhaps TRBD2 (5 bases). Sequenced input: PBMCs. Here the CDR3 DNA reads TGTGCCACCAGCAGAGGTGGGAGTCCTTACAATGAGCAGTTCTTC. Translating gives CATSRGGSPYNEQFF.